Following are 15 T cell receptor beta chains from one sample sequenced in a study of blood T cell repertoires in COVID-19. Data came from immunoSEQ multiplex PCR; TCRdb stores just in-frame clones and leaves some out. The table lists some 100,000 clones, around four fifths of them singletons. The source material was peripheral blood. The receptors stem from a woman in her seventies with active or convalescent COVID-19.

The CDR3 spells CASSRTGPPSNQPQHF. CDR3 nucleotides: TGTGCCAGCAGCCGCACAGGGCCCCCTAGCAATCAGCCCCAGCATTTT. The chain links TRBV7-9 to TRBJ1-5; TRBD1 might be the D (6 bases). The CDR3 extends over 16 amino acids. V lost 5 bases and J 0 bases, leaving 14 bases between the germline ends. Germline CDR1 SEHNR, CDR2 FQNEAQ (reference sequence).

This clone was found a few times. The gene calls are TRBV18 and TRBJ1-5; 7 nucleotides match TRBD1. CDR3 length equals 14 residues. Looked up from germline, CDR1 is KGHSH and CDR2 is LQKENI. J gave up 8 bases and V 5 bases, and 9 bases lay outside the gene matches. CDR3 DNA: TGTGCCAGCTCAGTATCAGGGGGTCTTGAGCCCCAGCATTTT. Translated, it gives CASSVSGGLEPQHF.

The chain has TRBV7-2 and TRBJ1-1; the D is unclear. The CDR3 totals 12 residues. The germline gives CDR1 SGHTA, CDR2 FQGNSA. V was shortened by 0 bases and J by 10 bases, with 9 bases between the two germline ends. CDR3 bases: TGTGCCAGCAGCTTAGCGCCAGGACTAGCTTTCTTT. Amino acids: CASSLAPGLAFF.

The gene calls are TRBV7-8 and TRBJ1-6; D call uncertain. Per the germline V gene, CDR1 is SGHVS and CDR2 is FQNEAQ. Trimming cost V 3 bases and J 0 bases, with 12 bases left between them. The length of the CDR3 is 17 residues. The CDR3 DNA is TGTGCCAGCAGCTTCACCGCGCGGGGCTCCTATAATTCACCCCTCCACTTT. Protein: CASSFTARGSYNSPLHF.

CDR3: CAIRQEAGGSGNEQFF. The CDR3, as DNA: TGTGCCATCAGGCAAGAAGCGGGGGGATCTGGAAATGAGCAGTTCTTC. The rearrangement links TRBV10-3 to TRBJ2-1; 9 bases are a match to TRBD2. CDR1 ENHRY and CDR2 SYGVKD come from the germline V gene. The J segment lost 7 bases and the V segment lost 6 bases, leaving 13 bases of the junction unmatched. The CDR3 covers 16 residues.

The J gene is TRBJ1-1, the V gene TRBV5-5, with D unclear. Germline loops: CDR1 SGHKS, CDR2 YYEKEE (reference sequence). Deletions cut 1 base from V and 2 bases from J, with 9 bases between. The CDR3 length is 14 residues. The CDR3 spells CASSLQSINTEAFF. The DNA of the CDR3 is TGTGCCAGCAGCTTGCAGTCGATAAACACTGAAGCTTTCTTT.

CDR3 sequence reads: CASSQDRGMGEQYF. In nucleotides, the CDR3 is TGTGCCAGCAGCCAAGACCGAGGGATGGGTGAGCAGTACTTC. The chain has TRBV3-1 (or the pseudogene TRBV3-2) and TRBJ2-7; D possibly corresponds to TRBD2 (5 bases). The V gene's germline CDR1 is LGHDT and CDR2 YNNKEL (reference sequence). The CDR3 runs 14 residues. Trimming took off 0 bases at V and 7 bases at J, with 13 bases between the two ends.

The rearrangement joins TRBV5-4 to TRBJ2-4; 10 bases map to TRBD1. The CDR3 has 15 amino acids. Looked up from germline, CDR1 is SGHNT and CDR2 is YYREEE (reference sequence). With V trimmed by 4 bases and J by 6 bases, 7 bases remained unmatched. The DNA of the CDR3 is TGTGCCAGCAGCATGGGACAGGGGCGGGGAAACATTCAGTACTTC. Translated, it gives CASSMGQGRGNIQYF.

J is TRBJ1-3 and V is TRBV5-4, with D tentatively TRBD1 (5 bases). Trimming shortened V by 0 bases and J by 0 bases, and 13 bases separated the two germline ends. CDR1 and CDR2 (germline): SGHNT, YYREEE (reference sequence). The CDR3 is 17 residues long. The CDR3 sequence: CASSLGGKGVSGNTIYF. CDR3 sequence (DNA): TGTGCCAGCAGCTTGGGTGGGAAAGGGGTCTCTGGAAACACCATATATTTT.

This clone has a handful of counts. J is TRBJ2-1 and V is TRBV11-2; no reliable D call. CDR3 length: 15 residues. Germline values: CDR1 SGHAT, CDR2 FQNNGV. V was pared by 6 bases and J by 0 bases, with 12 bases between. The CDR3 protein is CASSSQVSSYNEQFF. In DNA, the CDR3 is TGTGCCAGCAGTTCTCAAGTTAGCTCCTACAATGAGCAGTTCTTC.

The chain has TRBV5-1 and TRBJ1-1, with D perhaps TRBD1 (6 bases). Germline-derived CDR1 and CDR2 are SGHRS and YFSETQ. With 4 bases removed from V and 4 bases from J, the gap between germline ends came to 17 bases. The CDR3 sequence is 15 residues long. The CDR3 protein is CASSPRTAKGTEAFF. The CDR3, as DNA: TGCGCCAGCAGCCCTCGGACAGCAAAGGGCACTGAAGCTTTCTTT. Looking up the rest from reference TRBV5-1 and TRBJ1-1 gives the full variable domain: KAGVTQTPRYLIKTRGQQVTLSCSPISGHRSVSWYQQTPGQGLQFLFEYFSETQRNKGNFPGRFSGRQFSNSRSEMNVSTLELGDSALYLCASSPRTAKGTEAFFGQGTRLTVV.

This chain links TRBV6-6 with TRBJ1-2; D is unclear. Germline CDR1 is MNHNY and CDR2 is SVGAGI (reference sequence). The CDR3 runs 13 residues. V was trimmed by 6 bases and J by 6 bases, leaving 14 bases between them. As DNA, the CDR3 is TGTGCCAGCAGCCACTCGGGAGACGATGGCTACACCTTC. Translated: CASSHSGDDGYTF.

Written as DNA, the CDR3 is TGTGCCAGCAGCTTTCAGGGACAGGGCGGCACTGAAGCTTTCTTT. It encodes CASSFQGQGGTEAFF. V gene TRBV11-2 combines with J gene TRBJ1-1, with 9 bases identical to TRBD1. This CDR3 is 15 amino acids long. The junction had 6 bases not matched to a gene; V was cut back by 3 bases and J by 4 bases. Germline V CDR1 and CDR2: SGHAT, FQNNGV.

The chain employs TRBV28 and TRBJ1-5; 8 positions agree with TRBD1. The CDR3 is made up of 14 amino acids. Germline V gene lookup returns CDR1 MDHEN and CDR2 SYDVKM. The V gene end was trimmed by 4 bases and the J gene end by 5 bases; junction bases not matched to a gene: 4. CDR3 residues: CASSSTGDYQPQHF. CDR3 DNA: TGTGCCAGCAGTTCGACAGGGGATTATCAGCCCCAGCATTTT.

This chain connects TRBV5-1 to TRBJ1-1, with D perhaps matching TRBD1 (6 bases). V was clipped by 2 bases and J by 3 bases, with 14 bases between them. The CDR3 is 15 residues long. Looked up from germline, CDR1 is SGHRS and CDR2 is YFSETQ. The CDR3 coding sequence is TGCGCCAGCAGCTTAGGGGGAAATAGGGACACTGAAGCTTTCTTT. Protein: CASSLGGNRDTEAFF.